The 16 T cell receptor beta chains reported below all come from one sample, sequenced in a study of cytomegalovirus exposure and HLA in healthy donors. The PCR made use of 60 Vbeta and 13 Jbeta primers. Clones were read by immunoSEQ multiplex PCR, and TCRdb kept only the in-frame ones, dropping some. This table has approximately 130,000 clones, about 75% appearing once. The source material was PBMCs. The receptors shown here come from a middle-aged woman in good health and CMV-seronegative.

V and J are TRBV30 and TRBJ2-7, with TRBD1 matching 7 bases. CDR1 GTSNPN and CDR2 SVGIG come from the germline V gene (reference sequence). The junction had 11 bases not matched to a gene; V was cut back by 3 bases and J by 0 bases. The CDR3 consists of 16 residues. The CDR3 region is CAWSRTRQGSSYEQYF. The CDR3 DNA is TGTGCCTGGAGCCGAACTAGACAGGGTAGCTCCTACGAGCAGTACTTC.

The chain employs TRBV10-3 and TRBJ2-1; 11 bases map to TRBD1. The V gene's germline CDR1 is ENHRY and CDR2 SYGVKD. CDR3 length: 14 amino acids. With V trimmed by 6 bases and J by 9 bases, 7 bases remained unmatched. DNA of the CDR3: TGTGCCATCAGGGGACAGGGGGAAAAGGGTGAGCAGTTCTTC. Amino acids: CAIRGQGEKGEQFF.

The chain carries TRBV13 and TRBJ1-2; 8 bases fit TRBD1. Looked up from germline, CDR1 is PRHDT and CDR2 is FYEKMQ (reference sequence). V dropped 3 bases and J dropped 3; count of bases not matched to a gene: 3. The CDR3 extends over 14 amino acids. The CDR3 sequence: CASSFQGADYGYTF. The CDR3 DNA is TGTGCCAGCAGCTTTCAGGGGGCGGACTATGGCTACACCTTC.

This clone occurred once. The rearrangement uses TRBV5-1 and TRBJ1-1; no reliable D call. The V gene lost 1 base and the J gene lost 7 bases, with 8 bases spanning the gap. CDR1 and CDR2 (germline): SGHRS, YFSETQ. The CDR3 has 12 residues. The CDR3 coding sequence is TGCGCCAGCAGCTTGCCGTCAGGTGAAGCTTTCTTT. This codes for CASSLPSGEAFF.

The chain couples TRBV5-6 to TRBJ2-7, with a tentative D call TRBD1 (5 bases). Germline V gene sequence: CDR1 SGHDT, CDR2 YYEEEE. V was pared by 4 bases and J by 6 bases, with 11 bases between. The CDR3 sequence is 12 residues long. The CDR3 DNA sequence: TGTGCCAGCAGCCCCAGGGTCGGCGAGCAGTACTTC. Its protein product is CASSPRVGEQYF.

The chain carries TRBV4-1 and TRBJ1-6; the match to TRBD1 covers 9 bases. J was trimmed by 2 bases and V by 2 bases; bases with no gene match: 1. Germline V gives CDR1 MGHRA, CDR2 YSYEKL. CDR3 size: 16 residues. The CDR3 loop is CASSQWTGAYNSPLHF. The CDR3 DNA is TGCGCCAGCAGCCAATGGACAGGGGCCTATAATTCACCCCTCCACTTT.

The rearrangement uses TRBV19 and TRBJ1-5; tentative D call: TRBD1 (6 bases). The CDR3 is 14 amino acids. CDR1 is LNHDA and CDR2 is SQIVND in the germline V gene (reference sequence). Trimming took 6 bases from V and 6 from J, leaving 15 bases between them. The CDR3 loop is CASRDDRSPQPQHF. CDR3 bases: TGTGCCAGTAGAGACGACAGGAGCCCTCAGCCCCAGCATTTT.

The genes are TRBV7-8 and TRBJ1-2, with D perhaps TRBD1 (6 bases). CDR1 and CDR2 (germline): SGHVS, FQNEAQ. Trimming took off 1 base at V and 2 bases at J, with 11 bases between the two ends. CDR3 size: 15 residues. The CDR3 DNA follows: TGTGCCAGCAGCTTAGGGGGGCCCCTAAACTATGGCTACACCTTC. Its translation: CASSLGGPLNYGYTF. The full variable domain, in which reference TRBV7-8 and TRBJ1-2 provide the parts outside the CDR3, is GAGVSQSPRYKVAKRGQDVALRCDPISGHVSLFWYQQALGQGPEFLTYFQNEAQLDKSGLPSDRFFAERPEGSVSTLKIQRTQQEDSAVYLCASSLGGPLNYGYTFGSGTRLTVV.

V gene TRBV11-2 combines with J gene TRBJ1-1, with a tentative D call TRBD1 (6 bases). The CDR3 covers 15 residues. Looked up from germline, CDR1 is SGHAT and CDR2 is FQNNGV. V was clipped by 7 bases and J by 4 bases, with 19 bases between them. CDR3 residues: CASTKRIQGRTEAFF. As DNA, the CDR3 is TGTGCCAGCACCAAACGCATTCAGGGGCGCACTGAAGCTTTCTTT.

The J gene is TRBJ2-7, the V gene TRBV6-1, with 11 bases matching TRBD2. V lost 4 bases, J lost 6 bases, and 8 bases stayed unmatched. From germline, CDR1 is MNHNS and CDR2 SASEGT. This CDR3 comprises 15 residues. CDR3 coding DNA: TGTGCCAGCAGTGCGAACTCCGGGACTAGCGGCGAGCAGTACTTC. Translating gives CASSANSGTSGEQYF.

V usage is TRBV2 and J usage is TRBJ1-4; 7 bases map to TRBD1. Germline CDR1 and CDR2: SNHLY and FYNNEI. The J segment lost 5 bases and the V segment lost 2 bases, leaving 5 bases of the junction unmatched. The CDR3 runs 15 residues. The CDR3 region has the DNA TGTGCCAGCAGTGAAACAGGGGCTAAAAATGAAAAACTGTTTTTT. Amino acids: CASSETGAKNEKLFF.

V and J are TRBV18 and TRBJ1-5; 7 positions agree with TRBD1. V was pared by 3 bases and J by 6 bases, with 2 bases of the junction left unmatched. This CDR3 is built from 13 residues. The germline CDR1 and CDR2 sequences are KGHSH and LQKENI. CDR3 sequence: CASSPGQIQPQHF. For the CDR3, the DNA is TGTGCCAGCTCACCGGGACAGATTCAGCCCCAGCATTTT.

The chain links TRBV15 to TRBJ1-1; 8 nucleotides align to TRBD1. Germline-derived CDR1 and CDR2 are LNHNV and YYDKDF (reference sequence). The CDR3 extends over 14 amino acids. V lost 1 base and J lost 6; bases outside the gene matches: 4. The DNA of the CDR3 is TGTGCCACCAGCAGAGTCCCAGGGGGCCCTGAAGCTTTCTTT. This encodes CATSRVPGGPEAFF. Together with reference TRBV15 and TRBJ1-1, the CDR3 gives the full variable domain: DAMVIQNPRYQVTQFGKPVTLSCSQTLNHNVMYWYQQKSSQAPKLLFHYYDKDFNNEADTPDNFQSRRPNTSFCFLDIRSPGLGDTAMYLCATSRVPGGPEAFFGQGTRLTVV.

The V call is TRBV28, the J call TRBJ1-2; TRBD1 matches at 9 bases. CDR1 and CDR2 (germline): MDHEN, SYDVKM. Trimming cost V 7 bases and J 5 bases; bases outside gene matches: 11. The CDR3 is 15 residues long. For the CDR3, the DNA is TGTGCCAGCACACTACCGGGACAGGGTTCGTATGGCTACACCTTC. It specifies CASTLPGQGSYGYTF.

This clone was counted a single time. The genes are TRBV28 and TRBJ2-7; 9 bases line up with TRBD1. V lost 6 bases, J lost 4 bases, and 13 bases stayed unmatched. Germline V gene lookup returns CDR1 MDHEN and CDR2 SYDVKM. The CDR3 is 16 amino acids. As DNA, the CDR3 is TGTGCCAGCAGGACTCCGGGACAGGGTCAGTGGTACGAGCAGTACTTC. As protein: CASRTPGQGQWYEQYF.

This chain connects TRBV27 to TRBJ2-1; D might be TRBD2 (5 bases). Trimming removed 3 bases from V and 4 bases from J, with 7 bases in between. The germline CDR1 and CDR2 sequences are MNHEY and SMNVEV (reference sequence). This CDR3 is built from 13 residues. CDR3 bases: TGTGCCAGCAGTTTTTCGGGGTACAATGAGCAGTTCTTC. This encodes CASSFSGYNEQFF.